The present entry profiles one TCR beta chain with its context. Isolated RNA was reverse transcribed into cDNA used as the sequencing template. Assay: immunoSEQ multiplex PCR; the TCRdb copy retains only in-frame clones and omits some. This sample has about 200,000 clones, with approximately 57% found just once. This sample was taken from a study of CD8+ T cells in alopecia areata. In the study overall: Treated patients received oral tofacitinib, 5 to 10 mg twice daily. The share of scalp area affected provided the severity score for treated patients.

Treatment given: oral pan-JAK inhibitor, 5-10 mg twice daily. Germline CDR1 reads SEHNR; CDR2 reads FQNEAQ (reference sequence). CDR3 length equals 14 residues. Trimming took off 0 bases at V and 5 bases at J, with 10 bases between the two ends. Here the sequenced sample was CD4+ T cells sorted from blood, taken at week 24, from a patient treated with tofacitinib. V usage is TRBV7-9 and J usage is TRBJ1-2, with D possibly being TRBD1 (6 bases). The sequence was collected from a human donor with alopecia areata. The CDR3 bases are TGTGCCAGCAGCTTAGCCACAGGGACTTATGGCTACACCTTC. As protein: CASSLATGTYGYTF.